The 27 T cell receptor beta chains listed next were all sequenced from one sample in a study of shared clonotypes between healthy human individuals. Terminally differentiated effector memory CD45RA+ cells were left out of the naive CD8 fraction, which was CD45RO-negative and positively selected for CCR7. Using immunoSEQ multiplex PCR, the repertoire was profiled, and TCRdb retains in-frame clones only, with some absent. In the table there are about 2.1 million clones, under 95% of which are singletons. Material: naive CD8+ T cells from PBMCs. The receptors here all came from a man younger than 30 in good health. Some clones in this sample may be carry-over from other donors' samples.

The CDR3 DNA reads TGTGCCAGCAGCGTAGGTGGGGTCGGTAACTATGGCTACACCTTC. This encodes CASSVGGVGNYGYTF. The rearrangement uses TRBV9 and TRBJ1-2; D uncertain. CDR1 and CDR2 from the germline V gene are SGDLS and YYNGEE. The germline V and J ends were trimmed by 0 bases and 1 base, with 10 bases remaining between them. The CDR3 contains 15 residues.

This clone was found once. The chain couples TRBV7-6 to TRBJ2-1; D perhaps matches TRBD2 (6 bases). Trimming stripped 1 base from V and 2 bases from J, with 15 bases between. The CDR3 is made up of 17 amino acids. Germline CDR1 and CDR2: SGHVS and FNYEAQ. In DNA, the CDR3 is TGTGCCAGCAGCTTAGGACAGCGGGCCCGCACCTACAATGAGCAGTTCTTC. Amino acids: CASSLGQRARTYNEQFF.

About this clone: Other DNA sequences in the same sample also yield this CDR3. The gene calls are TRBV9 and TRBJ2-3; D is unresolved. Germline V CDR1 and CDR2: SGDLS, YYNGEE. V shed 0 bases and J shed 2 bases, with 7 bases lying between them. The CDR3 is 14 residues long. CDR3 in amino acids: CASSVAGITDTQYF. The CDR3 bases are TGTGCCAGCAGCGTAGCCGGTATCACAGATACGCAGTATTTT.

CDR3 DNA sequence: TGTGCCAGTAGTATTAGTCAGAGAATTAACTATGGCTACACCTTC. It codes for CASSISQRINYGYTF. The chain joins TRBV19 to TRBJ1-2; the D is unclear. Germline V gives CDR1 LNHDA, CDR2 SQIVND (reference sequence). The CDR3 runs 15 residues. The germline V and J ends were trimmed by 3 bases and 1 base, with 12 bases remaining between them.

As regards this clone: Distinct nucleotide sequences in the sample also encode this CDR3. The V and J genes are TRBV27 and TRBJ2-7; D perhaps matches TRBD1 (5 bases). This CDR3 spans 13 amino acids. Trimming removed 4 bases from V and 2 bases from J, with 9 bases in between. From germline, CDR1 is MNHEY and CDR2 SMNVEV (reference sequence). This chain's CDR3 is CASSYGRAYEQYF. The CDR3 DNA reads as TGTGCCAGCAGTTACGGCAGGGCCTACGAGCAGTACTTC.

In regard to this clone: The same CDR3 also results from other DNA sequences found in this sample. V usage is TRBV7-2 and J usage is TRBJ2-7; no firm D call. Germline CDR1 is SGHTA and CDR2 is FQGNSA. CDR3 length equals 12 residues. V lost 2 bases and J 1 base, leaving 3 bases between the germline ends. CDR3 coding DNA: TGTGCCAGCAGCTTATCTTCCTACGAGCAGTACTTC. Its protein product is CASSLSSYEQYF.

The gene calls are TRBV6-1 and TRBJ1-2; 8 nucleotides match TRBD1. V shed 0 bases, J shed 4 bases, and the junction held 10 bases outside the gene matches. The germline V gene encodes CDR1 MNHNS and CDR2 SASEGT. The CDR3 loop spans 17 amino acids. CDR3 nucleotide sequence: TGTGCCAGCAGTGAAGCGATCAGGACAGGGCTGTTCTATGGCTACACCTTC. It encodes CASSEAIRTGLFYGYTF.

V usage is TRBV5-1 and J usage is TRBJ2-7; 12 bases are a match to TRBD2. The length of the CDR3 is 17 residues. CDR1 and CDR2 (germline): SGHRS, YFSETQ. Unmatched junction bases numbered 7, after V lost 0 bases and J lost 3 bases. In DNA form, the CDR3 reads TGCGCCAGCAGCTTGGCAAGACTAGCGGGAGTAATCTACGAGCAGTACTTC. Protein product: CASSLARLAGVIYEQYF.

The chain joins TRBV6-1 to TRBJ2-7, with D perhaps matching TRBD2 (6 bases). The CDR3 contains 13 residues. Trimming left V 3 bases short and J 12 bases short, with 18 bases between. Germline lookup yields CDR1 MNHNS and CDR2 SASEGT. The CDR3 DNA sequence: TGTGCCAGCAGTGACGGGAGAGGGAACCTCCCGTACTTC. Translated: CASSDGRGNLPYF.

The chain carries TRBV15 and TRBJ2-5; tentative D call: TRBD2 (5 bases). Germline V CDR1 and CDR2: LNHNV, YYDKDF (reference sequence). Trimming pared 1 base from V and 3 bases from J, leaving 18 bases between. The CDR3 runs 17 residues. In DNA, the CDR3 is TGTGCCACCAGCAGAGGCGGGCCAGACCCCTCTAAAGAGACCCAGTACTTC. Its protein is CATSRGGPDPSKETQYF.

The CDR3 region has the DNA TGCGCCACATCCTCCGGGACTAGGGGCCAGCAGTACTTC. Amino acid sequence: CATSSGTRGQQYF. This chain uses TRBV10-1 with TRBJ2-7; TRBD2 agrees at 8 bases. In germline, CDR1 is WNHNN, CDR2 SYGVQD (reference sequence). This CDR3 has 13 residues. V dropped 10 bases and J dropped 8; count of bases not matched to a gene: 13.

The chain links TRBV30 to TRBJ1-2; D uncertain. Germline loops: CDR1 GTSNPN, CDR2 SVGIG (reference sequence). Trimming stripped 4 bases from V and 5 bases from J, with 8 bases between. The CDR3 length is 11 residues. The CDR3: CAWTPGYGYTF. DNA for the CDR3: TGTGCCTGGACCCCGGGGTATGGCTACACCTTC.

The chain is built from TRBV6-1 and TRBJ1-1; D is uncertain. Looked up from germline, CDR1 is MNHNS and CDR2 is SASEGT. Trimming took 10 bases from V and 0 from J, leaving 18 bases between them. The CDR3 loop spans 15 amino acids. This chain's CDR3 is CATPGWGSVNTEAFF. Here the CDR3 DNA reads TGTGCCACCCCTGGTTGGGGTTCGGTGAACACTGAAGCTTTCTTT.

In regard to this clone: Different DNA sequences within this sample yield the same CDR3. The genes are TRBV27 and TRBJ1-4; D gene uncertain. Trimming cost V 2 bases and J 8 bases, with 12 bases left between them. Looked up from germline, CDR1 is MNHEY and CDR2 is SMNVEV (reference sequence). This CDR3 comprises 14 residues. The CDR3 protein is CASSLGGWNEKLFF. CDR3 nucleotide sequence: TGTGCCAGCAGTTTAGGTGGGTGGAACGAAAAACTGTTTTTT.

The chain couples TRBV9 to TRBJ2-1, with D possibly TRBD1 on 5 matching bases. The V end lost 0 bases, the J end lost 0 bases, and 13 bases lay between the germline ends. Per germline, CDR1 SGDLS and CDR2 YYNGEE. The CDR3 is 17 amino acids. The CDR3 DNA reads TGTGCCAGCAGCGTAGCCCTTGCAGGGCCCTCCTACAATGAGCAGTTCTTC. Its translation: CASSVALAGPSYNEQFF.

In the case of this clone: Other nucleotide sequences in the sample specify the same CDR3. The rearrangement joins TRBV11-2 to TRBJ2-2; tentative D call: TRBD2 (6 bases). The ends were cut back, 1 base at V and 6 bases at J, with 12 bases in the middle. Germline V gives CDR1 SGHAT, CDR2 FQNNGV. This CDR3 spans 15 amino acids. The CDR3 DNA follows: TGTGCCAGCAGCTTAGCCCGAGGAGGGGCCGGGGAGCTGTTTTTT. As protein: CASSLARGGAGELFF.

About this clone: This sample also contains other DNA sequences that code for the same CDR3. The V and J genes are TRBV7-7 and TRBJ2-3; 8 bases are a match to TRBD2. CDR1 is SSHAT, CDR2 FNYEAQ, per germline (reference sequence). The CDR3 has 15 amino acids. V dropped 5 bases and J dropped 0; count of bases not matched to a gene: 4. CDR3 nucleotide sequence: TGTGCCAGCAGCCGAACTAGCGGTAGCACAGATACGCAGTATTTT. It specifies CASSRTSGSTDTQYF.

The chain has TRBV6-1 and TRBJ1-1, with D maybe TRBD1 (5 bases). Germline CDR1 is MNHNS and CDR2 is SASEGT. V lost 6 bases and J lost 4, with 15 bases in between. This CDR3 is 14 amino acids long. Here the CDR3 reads CASRLGGGSTEAFF. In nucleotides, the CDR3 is TGTGCCAGCAGGCTTGGGGGTGGGAGCACTGAAGCTTTCTTT.

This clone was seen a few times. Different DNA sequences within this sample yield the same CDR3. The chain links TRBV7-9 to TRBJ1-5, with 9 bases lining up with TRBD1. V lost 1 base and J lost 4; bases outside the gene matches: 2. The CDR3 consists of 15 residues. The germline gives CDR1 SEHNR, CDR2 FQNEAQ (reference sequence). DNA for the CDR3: TGTGCCAGCAGCTTAGGGGGACAGGGAAATCAGCCCCAGCATTTT. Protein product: CASSLGGQGNQPQHF.

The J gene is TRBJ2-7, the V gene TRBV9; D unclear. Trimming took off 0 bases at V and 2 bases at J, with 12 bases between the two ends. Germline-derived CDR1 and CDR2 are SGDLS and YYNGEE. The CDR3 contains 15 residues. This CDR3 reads CASSVVADGTYEQYF. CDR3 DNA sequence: TGTGCCAGCAGCGTAGTGGCAGATGGTACCTACGAGCAGTACTTC.

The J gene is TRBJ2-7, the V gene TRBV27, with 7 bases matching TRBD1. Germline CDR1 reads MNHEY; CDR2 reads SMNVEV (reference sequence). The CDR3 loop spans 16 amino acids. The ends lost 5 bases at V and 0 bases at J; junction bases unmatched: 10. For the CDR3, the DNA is TGTGCCAGCAGTCCCAGCTTGGGACAGTCCTCCTACGAGCAGTACTTC. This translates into CASSPSLGQSSYEQYF.

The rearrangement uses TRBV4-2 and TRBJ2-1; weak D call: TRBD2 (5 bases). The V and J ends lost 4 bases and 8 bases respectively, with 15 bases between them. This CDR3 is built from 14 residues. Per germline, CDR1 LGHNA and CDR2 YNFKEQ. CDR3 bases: TGTGCCAGCAGCCTTAGGACTGCCTTCGATGAGCAGTTCTTC. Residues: CASSLRTAFDEQFF.

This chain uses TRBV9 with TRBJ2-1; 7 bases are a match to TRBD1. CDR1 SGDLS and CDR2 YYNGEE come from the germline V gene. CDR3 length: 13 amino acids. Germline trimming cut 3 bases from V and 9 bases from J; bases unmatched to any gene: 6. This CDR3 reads CASSEGAFSEQFF. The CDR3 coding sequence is TGTGCCAGCAGCGAGGGGGCTTTCAGTGAGCAGTTCTTC.

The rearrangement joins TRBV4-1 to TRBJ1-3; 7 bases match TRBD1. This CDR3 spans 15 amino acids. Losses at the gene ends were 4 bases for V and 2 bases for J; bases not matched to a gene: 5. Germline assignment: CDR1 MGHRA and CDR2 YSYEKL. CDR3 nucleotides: TGCGCCAGCAGCCCTGACAGGGCAACTGGAAACACCATATATTTT. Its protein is CASSPDRATGNTIYF.

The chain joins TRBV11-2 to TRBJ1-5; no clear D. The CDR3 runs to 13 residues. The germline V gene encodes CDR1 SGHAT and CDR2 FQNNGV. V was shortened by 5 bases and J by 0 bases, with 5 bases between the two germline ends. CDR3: CASSRDSNQPQHF. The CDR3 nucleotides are TGTGCCAGCAGCCGCGATAGCAATCAGCCCCAGCATTTT.

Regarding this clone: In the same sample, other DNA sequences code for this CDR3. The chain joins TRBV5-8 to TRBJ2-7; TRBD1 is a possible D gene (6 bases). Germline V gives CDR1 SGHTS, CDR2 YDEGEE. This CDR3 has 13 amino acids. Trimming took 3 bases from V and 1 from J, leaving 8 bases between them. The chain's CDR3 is CASSSQGSYEQYF. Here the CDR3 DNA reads TGTGCCAGCAGCTCACAGGGATCCTACGAGCAGTACTTC. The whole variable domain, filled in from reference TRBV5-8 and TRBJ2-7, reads EAGVTQSPTHLIKTRGQQATLRCSPISGHTSVYWYQQALGLGLQFLLWYDEGEERNRGNFPPRFSGRQFPNYSSELNVNALELEDSALYLCASSSQGSYEQYFGPGTRLTVT.

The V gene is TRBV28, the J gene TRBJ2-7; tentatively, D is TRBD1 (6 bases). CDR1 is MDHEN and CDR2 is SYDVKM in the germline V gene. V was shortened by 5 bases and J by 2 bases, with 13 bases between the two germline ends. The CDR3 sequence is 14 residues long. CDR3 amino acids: CASSQGTATYEQYF. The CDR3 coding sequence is TGTGCCAGCAGTCAGGGGACGGCAACCTACGAGCAGTACTTC.